Listed below are T cell receptor beta chains from one sample, sequenced in a study of cytomegalovirus exposure and HLA in healthy donors. The data were produced by immunoSEQ multiplex PCR, yet TCRdb's version contains in-frame clones alone and is incomplete. In total, the table holds tens of thousands of clones. Sequenced sample: PBMCs. These receptors were taken from a man over 45 in good health and CMV-seropositive. CDR3s include the opening cysteine and the closing phenylalanine or tryptophan. D genes are given only for firm matches.

J	V	D	CDR3	DNA
TRBJ2-5	TRBV2	TRBD1	CASSLTGTQRETQYF	TGTGCCAGCAGCCTGACAGGGACCCAGCGGGAGACCCAGTACTTC
TRBJ2-3	TRBV25-1	NA	CASSIRGTVTDTQYF	TGTGCCAGCAGTATACGGGGGACAGTCACAGATACGCAGTATTTT
TRBJ1-5	TRBV6-5	NA	CASSPLVGGNQPQHF	TGTGCCAGCAGTCCCTTAGTGGGCGGCAATCAGCCCCAGCATTTT
TRBJ1-2	TRBV4-1	NA	CASSHLLEGEGYTF	TGCGCCAGCAGCCATTTGTTAGAGGGCGAGGGCTACACCTTC
TRBJ2-1	TRBV7-9	TRBD2	CASSFLAGGSGEQFF	TGTGCCAGCAGCTTCCTAGCGGGAGGGTCGGGTGAGCAGTTCTTC
TRBJ1-4	TRBV5-5	TRBD1	CASSPGGTNEKLFF	TGTGCCAGCAGCCCAGGGGGCACTAATGAAAAACTGTTTTTT
TRBJ2-3	TRBV29-1	NA	CSVEKSTQYF	TGCAGCGTTGAAAAGAGTACGCAGTATTTT
TRBJ2-3	TRBV7-2	TRBD2	CASSLQSGGVIGYF	TGTGCCAGCAGCTTGCAGTCTGGGGGGGTAATAGGGTATTTT
TRBJ2-2	TRBV29-1	NA	CSVETSTNTGELFF	TGCAGCGTTGAAACTAGCACTAACACCGGGGAGCTGTTTTTT
TRBJ1-2	TRBV19	NA	CASKEGILDGYTF	TGTGCCAGTAAGGAGGGGATCTTAGATGGCTACACCTTC
TRBJ1-1	TRBV7-8	TRBD1	CASSLGDRVGEAFF	TGTGCCAGCAGCTTAGGGGACAGAGTAGGAGAAGCTTTCTTT
TRBJ2-1	TRBV6-6	NA	CASSKRSNEQFF	TGTGCCAGCAGTAAGAGGAGTAATGAGCAGTTCTTC
TRBJ2-1	TRBV12-5	TRBD2	CASGSHSSREGNEQFF	TGTGCTAGTGGTAGCCATTCGTCCAGGGAGGGGAATGAGCAGTTCTTC
TRBJ1-2	TRBV5-8	TRBD1	CASSLQGANYGYTF	TGTGCCAGCAGCTTGCAGGGGGCGAACTATGGCTACACCTTC
TRBJ2-5	TRBV11-2	TRBD2	CASSYGLADTFKETQYF	TGTGCCAGCAGCTACGGACTAGCGGATACCTTCAAGGAGACCCAGTACTTC
TRBJ1-5	TRBV7-8	NA	CASSLGRGGGSNQPQHF	TGTGCCAGCAGCTTAGGCAGAGGGGGGGGAAGCAATCAGCCCCAGCATTTT
TRBJ2-1	TRBV7-8	NA	CASIRTGVLYNEQFF	TGTGCCAGCATCCGGACGGGAGTACTCTACAATGAGCAGTTCTTC
TRBJ2-2	TRBV5-6	TRBD2	CASSLLAGETGELFF	TGTGCCAGCAGCTTGCTAGCGGGAGAAACCGGGGAGCTGTTTTTT
TRBJ1-2	TRBV7-2	NA	CASSLRGEEGYTF	TGTGCCAGCAGCTTAAGGGGCGAAGAGGGCTACACCTTC
TRBJ1-2	TRBV18	NA	CASSPPAGETRGYTF	TGTGCCAGCTCACCCCCCGCGGGGGAGACGAGGGGCTACACCTTC
TRBJ2-1	TRBV19	NA	CASSLTRGSYNEQFF	TGTGCCAGTAGTCTGACTAGAGGGTCCTACAATGAGCAGTTCTTC
TRBJ1-1	TRBV27	NA	CASRRWNTEAFF	TGTGCCAGTCGGAGGTGGAACACTGAAGCTTTCTTT
TRBJ2-6	TRBV30	TRBD1	CAWRGPGQVAGANVLTF	TGTGCCTGGAGGGGACCGGGACAGGTAGCTGGGGCCAACGTCCTGACTTTC
TRBJ2-3	TRBV7-2	TRBD2	CASSLAYETTSGRFTDTQYF	TGTGCCAGCAGCTTAGCCTACGAAACCACGAGCGGGAGATTCACAGATACGCAGTATTTT
TRBJ2-2	TRBV30	TRBD1	CAWRGTANTGELFF	TGTGCCTGGAGAGGGACAGCGAACACCGGGGAGCTGTTTTTT
TRBJ1-5	TRBV7-8	TRBD1	CASSPDRVGNQPQHF	TGTGCCAGCAGCCCTGACAGGGTCGGGAATCAGCCCCAGCATTTT
TRBJ1-1	TRBV15	NA	CATSRRRAGGTEAFF	TGTGCCACCAGCCGGCGCAGGGCCGGGGGCACTGAAGCTTTCTTT
TRBJ1-4	TRBV5-4	NA	CASSRVEGEKLFF	TGTGCCAGCAGCCGCGTAGAGGGTGAAAAACTGTTTTTT
TRBJ2-2	TRBV9	TRBD1	CASSVRQGAAGELFF	TGTGCCAGCAGCGTTCGACAGGGGGCGGCCGGGGAGCTGTTTTTT
TRBJ1-2	TRBV5-1	NA	CASSSGLTYGYTF	TGCGCCAGCAGCTCTGGACTGACCTATGGCTACACCTTC
TRBJ1-5	TRBV6-5	TRBD1	CASSPWGQGGQPQHF	TGTGCCAGCAGTCCGTGGGGACAGGGAGGGCAGCCCCAGCATTTT
TRBJ1-5	TRBV5-8	TRBD1	CASSNYRGRSNQPQHF	TGTGCCAGCAGCAATTACAGGGGGCGAAGCAATCAGCCCCAGCATTTT
TRBJ2-7	TRBV19	TRBD2	CASSQLAGVREQYF	TGTGCCAGTAGTCAACTAGCGGGAGTGAGGGAGCAGTACTTC
TRBJ2-7	TRBV28	TRBD1	CASTRPGQAYEQYF	TGTGCCAGCACCCGACCGGGACAGGCCTACGAGCAGTACTTC
TRBJ2-5	TRBV19	NA	CASSRTPIETQYF	TGTGCCAGTAGCCGGACACCGATTGAGACCCAGTACTTC
TRBJ1-1	TRBV30	NA	CAWSVDLLGGTEAFF	TGTGCCTGGAGTGTAGACTTGTTGGGAGGCACTGAAGCTTTCTTT
TRBJ2-1	TRBV18	TRBD2	CASSATGRLSGSSEQFF	TGTGCCAGCTCAGCCACAGGGCGACTAAGCGGGAGCAGTGAGCAGTTCTTC
TRBJ1-6	TRBV6-6	TRBD1	CASSGTESSYNSPLHF	TGTGCCAGCAGCGGGACAGAGAGCTCCTATAATTCACCCCTCCACTTT
TRBJ1-5	TRBV7-9	NA	CASSSGGAYNQPQHF	TGTGCCAGCAGCTCCGGAGGGGCCTACAATCAGCCCCAGCATTTT
TRBJ1-3	TRBV30	TRBD1	CAWTGRQGPGNTIYF	TGTGCCTGGACCGGGAGACAGGGCCCTGGAAACACCATATATTTT
TRBJ1-2	TRBV6-6	TRBD1	CASSRDSNYGYTF	TGTGCCAGCAGCCGGGACAGTAACTATGGCTACACCTTC
TRBJ2-3	TRBV29-1	NA	CSQQANSGTDTQYF	TGCAGCCAACAGGCCAATTCAGGTACAGATACGCAGTATTTT
TRBJ2-1	TRBV29-1	TRBD2	CSGGDRGSLAGGWNEQFF	TGCAGCGGAGGGGACAGGGGATCGCTAGCGGGAGGGTGGAATGAGCAGTTCTTC